One T cell receptor (beta chain) is described in this entry. This clonotype came up a few times. Its antigen is currently not known. Base qualities are not provided; no much larger clone lies one nucleotide away. The germline V gene specifies SGDLS as CDR1 and YYNGEE as CDR2. The CDR3 sequence holds 15 residues, the cysteine and phenylalanine included. Of all the DNA, just the CDR3 is kept, 45 bases in frame from base 1. V loses 2 bases at its end and J loses 5 bases; junction bases beyond the gene matches: 7. This specimen belongs to a study of blood T cells in healthy people across ages (dated by TCRdb to between 2015 and 2016). About the investigation overall: In model experiments, roughly one uniquely barcoded TCR beta cDNA molecule per two T cells was captured by template switching. The study measured age-related changes in TCR beta repertoire diversity using deep sequencing normalized with unique cDNA molecular identifiers. The donors were split into four age groups: young (average approximately 16 years), middle-aged (39), aged (62) and long-lived (approximately 80). To avoid experimental bias, donors of different ages were randomly spread across the sequencing lanes. Two additional independent replicas of 1 million unique cDNA reads from the same blood draw were analyzed for two donors (one aged 18 to 30 and one aged 80 or older). Study-wide findings and limitations: Compared with the aged group, more naive CD4+ T cells, fewer expanded clones and increased TCR diversity were shown by the long-lived group, suggesting age selection. Bulk unsorted PBMC profiling prevented conclusive comparison of naive and antigen-experienced compartments. The percentage of naive T cells measured by flow cytometry correlated strongly with observed TCR beta diversity. Donor CMV infection status was unknown, potentially confounding age-related changes in expanded clonotypes. As age increased, observed TCR beta diversity per million T cells dropped in a roughly linear way, and a significant reduction was already evident by age 40. Estimates of total diversity from one million sequenced T cells were regarded as lower bounds and underestimates.

The library was produced with 5' RACE. TCRdb names Illumina HiSeq 2500 as the instrument used. A second roughly 7 to 11 cycle PCR used a sample-barcoded 5' primer and a J-beta primer mix. A unique molecular identifier was introduced onto each TCR beta cDNA molecule by a template-switch 5' adaptor carrying 12 random nucleotides. Each sample yielded at least 3 million CDR3-containing paired-end reads. First-strand cDNA synthesis was performed from all RNA using the Mint cDNA synthesis kit, with priming by a TRBC-specific oligonucleotide. Following uracil-DNA glycosylase treatment, all cDNA underwent a first 18-cycle PCR with the universal primers M1SS and BC2_uni_R. The authors' pipeline ran thus. Each sample was normalized by randomly selecting 1 million high-quality reads, each carrying a distinct molecular identifier. Instead of being binned into consensus sequences, reads with shared molecular identifiers were discarded. MiTCR, run with a Q25 quality threshold and the strictest error-elimination algorithm, handled CDR3 identification, clonotype clustering and error correction. A nonparametric unseen species model with Euler transformation was used to estimate a lower bound on total TCR beta diversity. The public reads were reanalyzed by TCRdb: fastp trimming at Q25, MiXCR alignment, in-frame beta chains only. Each CDR3 protein gets just one entry, which takes the most common genes and DNA from the rows behind it. These V and J calls are TCRdb output, not the study's own analysis. This sample gives about 780,000 distinct CDR3 sequences in total; 46% of them show up just once. The ten largest clonotypes hold 15% to 20% of the sample.

The 40 or so donors, aged roughly 6 to 90 years, were systemically healthy Caucasian individuals from Russia. Each donor gave about 11 milliliters of peripheral blood, drawn into EDTA-treated Vacutainer tubes. Ficoll-Paque density-gradient centrifugation was used to isolate PBMCs, with at least 7 million per sample. Trizol reagent was used to extract total RNA from the PBMCs, yielding at least 6 micrograms per sample. For every donor, an aliquot of PBMCs went through flow cytometry to measure the percentages of naive CD45RAhigh/CD27high T cells. Sequencing input: blood. The sequence is built from TRBV9 and TRBJ2-5, and TRBD2 aligns with 9 junction nucleotides. This TCR was sampled from an elderly man in good health. The DNA reads as follows: TGTGCCAGCAGCGTCCGCGGGAGGGCCCGCGAGACCCAGTACTTC. The translation is CASSVRGRARETQYF.